This T cell receptor (beta chain) stems from a study of human T cells and chemical hapten exposure (dated by TCRdb to the early 2020s). In terms of the full investigation: For sensitization, 2% DPC in acetone was applied to a roughly 2 cm by roughly 2 cm area of upper inner arm skin. Throughout the approximately 24-week study period, patients were also given weekly therapeutic DPC doses on the scalp. Patch testing was performed on the upper back with Finn chambers containing 0.01% DPC, and the patch tests were scored after 6 days according to International Contact Dermatitis Research Group standards. The mostly female patient cohort included alopecia areata with under or over 50% scalp involvement, alopecia totalis and alopecia universalis. The libraries were sequenced as a pool, and the TCR yield per sample differed mostly because of small variations in library volumes within the pool. This study followed changes in the peripheral blood TCR repertoire in vivo during primary and secondary sensitization of alopecia patients to the hapten diphenylcyclopropenone (DPC). Patient blood was sampled pre-sensitization (week 0) and at 2, 6 and about 24 weeks after DPC sensitization. Blood for TCR sequencing was provided by twenty-nine alopecia patients at one to four time points (pre-sensitization, 2, 6 and 24 weeks). Summary of the overall study and its limitations: After repeated subsampling, changes were observed in the strength of the expansion versus patch-test correlation and in the threshold at which the correlation became significant. Alopecia, a presumed autoimmune disease, was present in all patients, so the immune response of the patients might differ from that of healthy individuals. The number of TCRs above 1 in 1000 frequency did not change with DPC sensitization; there was no evidence of global repertoire structure alterations. Expanded TCRs formed significantly more large CDR3 similarity clusters than pre-sensitization or healthy control sets, consistent with antigen-driven responses. A positive correlation was found between the number of PT1 expanded TCRs and patch test score, with significance reached at thresholds 8, 16 and 32 but not 4.

The sample's time point label, in plain terms: patch test 1, 2 weeks after DPC sensitization. What the treatment or condition label conveys for this sample: therapeutic diphenylcyclopropenone sensitization with weekly scalp DPC. At every patch-test visit, the blood draw took place before the patch test was put on. Patients were considered eligible if aged 18 to 70, diagnosed with alopecia and deemed suitable for DPC therapy, and patients were excluded if pregnant. Total RNA was extracted from unfractionated whole blood that had been collected in Tempus Blood RNA tubes. Trimming removed 5 bases from V and 15 bases from J, leaving 14 bases between the germline ends. There are 12 amino acids in the CDR3, from cysteine to phenylalanine inclusive. CDR3 DNA only is kept here, 36 bases in frame from base 1. The germline V gene yields KGHSH for CDR1 and LQKENI for CDR2. Receptors were amplified or captured by RACE. Sequenced on a NextSeq 500. During library preparation, unique molecular identifiers were attached to individual cDNA molecules so that TCRs could be counted quantitatively and reproducibly. For every blood RNA sample, sequencing covered both the TCR alpha and TCR beta chains. Per the original workflow: Samples had a median of 95,638 TCRs, with a range from about 23,224 to 690,600. The Decombinator software suite was used to annotate V, J and CDR3 in the TCR reads. Every sample was subsampled to the same number of TCRs (28,000) for the PS versus PT1 abundance plots. TCRs were defined as expanded if absent before sensitization and observed at least eight times at the 2-week time point. The public reads were run again by TCRdb, first through fastp at Q25 and then through MiXCR, and only productive beta chains were kept. Identical CDR3 proteins give one entry, which carries the most common genes and DNA. The V and J calls follow TCRdb's processing rather than the paper's. The sample includes roughly 360,000 distinct CDR3 sequences, with 4.8% observed a single time. The ten largest clones add up to approximately 2.5% of the sample.

This clonotype came up a few times. The antigen it recognizes is unknown. No much larger clonotype is one base removed from it; base qualities were not supplied. The receptor chain draws on TRBV18 and TRBJ1-6, with the D gene not clear enough to name. Sequenced material: whole blood, taken in connection with sensitization to the hapten diphenylcyclopropenone (DPC). The clonotype was recovered from a woman between 50 and 59 years old with alopecia areata. Some clones in this sample may be carry-over from other donors' samples. The CDR3 is CASSSGLAILHF. The bases are TGTGCCAGCTCATCAGGACTCGCGATCCTCCACTTT.